This paragraph covers one T cell receptor beta chain sequence. What it binds is not known. Germline assignment: CDR1 ENHRY and CDR2 SYGVKD. The J segment lost 1 base and the V segment lost 3 bases, leaving 10 bases of the junction unmatched. CDR3 length: 20 amino acids. The data derive from a study of OX40 agonist ivuxolimab in advanced cancers. At the level of the study: Patients were given ivuxolimab, an antibody that agonizes OX40 (CD134). At roughly 83% male, the cohort had a mean age of roughly 60 years, ranging from about 20 to 80.

Study-level results: The CD4+ and CD8+ T cells in the blood had expanded clonally by week 6 at 0.1 to 3.0 mg/kg. It was not determined which antigens were specifically recognized by the peripheral T cells that had undergone clonal expansion.

Measured with immunoSEQ multiplex PCR; TCRdb has only the in-frame clones, and not every one. The data show tens of thousands of clones, about 86% seen once. The sample was CD4+ or CD8+ T cells sorted from blood, taken in a trial of the OX40 agonist ivuxolimab. This sequence joins TRBV10-3 and TRBJ2-6; 12 bases are shared with TRBD1. This receptor was identified in an adult with an advanced solid tumor such as melanoma, head and neck, liver or kidney cancer. DNA of the CDR3: TGTGCCATCAGTGATAGGGCGGGGGACAGGGGGCTTTCTGGGGCCAACGTCCTGACTTTC. This encodes CAISDRAGDRGLSGANVLTF.